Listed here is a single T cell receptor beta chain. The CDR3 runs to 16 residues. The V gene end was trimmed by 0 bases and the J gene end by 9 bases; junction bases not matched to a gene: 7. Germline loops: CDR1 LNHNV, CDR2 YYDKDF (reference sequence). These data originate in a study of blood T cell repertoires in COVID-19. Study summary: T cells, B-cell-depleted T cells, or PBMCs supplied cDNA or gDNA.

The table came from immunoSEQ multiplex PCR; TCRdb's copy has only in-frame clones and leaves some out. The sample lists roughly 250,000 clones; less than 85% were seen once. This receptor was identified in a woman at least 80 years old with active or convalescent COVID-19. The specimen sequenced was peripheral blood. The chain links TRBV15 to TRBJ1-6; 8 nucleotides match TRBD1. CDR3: CATSRDRQGAGSPLHF. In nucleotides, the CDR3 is TGTGCCACCAGCAGAGATCGGCAGGGGGCGGGTTCACCCCTCCACTTT.